This TCR beta chain was identified in a study of blood T cell repertoires in COVID-19. CDR1 and CDR2 from the germline V gene are SGDLS and YYNGEE. V trimming: 4 bases; J trimming: 5 bases; junction bases outside the gene matches: 10. The CDR3 has 16 residues. This table comes from immunoSEQ multiplex PCR, and its TCRdb copy is limited to in-frame clones, with some not included. The sample has 200,000 to 250,000 clones, nearly 90% seen once. The genes are TRBV9 and TRBJ2-5, with 11 bases fitting TRBD2. Sequencing was carried out using peripheral blood. The receptor comes from a man in his late teens or twenties with active or convalescent COVID-19. The CDR3 DNA reads as TGTGCCAGCAGCTCGTCGACTAGCGGGGTTGGGGAGACCCAGTACTTC. This sequence encodes CASSSSTSGVGETQYF. The full variable domain, its missing parts supplied by reference TRBV9 and TRBJ2-5, is DSGVTQTPKHLITATGQRVTLRCSPRSGDLSVYWYQQSLDQGLQFLIQYYNGEERAKGNILERFSAQQFPDLHSELNLSSLELGDSALYFCASSSSTSGVGETQYFGPGTRLLVL.